The rows below give T cell receptor beta chains drawn from one sample of a study of shared clonotypes between healthy human individuals. Measured with immunoSEQ multiplex PCR; TCRdb has only the in-frame clones, and not every one. Of roughly 600,000 clones listed, 95% to 98% are singletons. Sequencing input: naive CD8+ T cells sorted from blood. These TCRs come from a man younger than 45 in good health. Each CDR3 is given without its conserved first and last residue.

v_call: TRBV15; j_call: TRBJ1-4; cdr3_aa: ATSRDRILTDSFSHEKLF
v_call: TRBV7-9; j_call: TRBJ2-7; cdr3_aa: ASSPSSGAASYEQY
v_call: TRBV2; j_call: TRBJ2-6; cdr3_aa: ASSEVPGGAGGANVLT
v_call: TRBV11-2; j_call: TRBJ2-7; cdr3_aa: ASSPGQGAYEQY
v_call: TRBV5-5; j_call: TRBJ2-7; cdr3_aa: ASRPLQGSSSYEQY
v_call: TRBV9; j_call: TRBJ1-1; cdr3_aa: ASSLGQGRTEAF
v_call: TRBV28; j_call: TRBJ2-6; cdr3_aa: ASSTPVVSNSGANVLT
v_call: TRBV15; j_call: TRBJ2-1; cdr3_aa: ATSRVKREYNEQF
v_call: TRBV2; j_call: TRBJ2-7; cdr3_aa: ASREISPVNYEQY
v_call: TRBV29-1; j_call: TRBJ2-7; cdr3_aa: SVEGIQESPYEQY
v_call: TRBV18; j_call: TRBJ2-3; cdr3_aa: ASSPRTAGMDTQY
v_call: TRBV19; j_call: TRBJ2-1; cdr3_aa: ASSIPGLNYNEQF
v_call: TRBV7-8; j_call: TRBJ2-2; cdr3_aa: ASSLERTGELF
v_call: TRBV9; j_call: TRBJ1-1; cdr3_aa: ASSPGAF
v_call: TRBV19; j_call: TRBJ2-7; cdr3_aa: ATPSRTTPVRRISLPYEQY
v_call: TRBV16; j_call: TRBJ2-1; cdr3_aa: ASSTYRQVVDNEQF
v_call: TRBV7-6; j_call: TRBJ2-1; cdr3_aa: ASSLGPTTSDEQF
v_call: TRBV10-3; j_call: TRBJ2-1; cdr3_aa: AISSAGGSDEQF
v_call: TRBV29-1; j_call: TRBJ2-1; cdr3_aa: SVEAGVSYNEQF
v_call: TRBV27; j_call: TRBJ2-1; cdr3_aa: ASSLRGTGLDNEQF
v_call: TRBV7-9; j_call: TRBJ2-2; cdr3_aa: ASSPWGANTGELF
v_call: TRBV7-6; j_call: TRBJ2-6; cdr3_aa: ASRSGRDRVSGANVLT
v_call: TRBV14; j_call: TRBJ2-1; cdr3_aa: ASSGPGLAVNEQF
v_call: TRBV7-9; j_call: TRBJ2-7; cdr3_aa: ASSAVTYEQY
v_call: TRBV11-2; j_call: TRBJ2-1; cdr3_aa: ASSLEAGAIAYNEQF
v_call: TRBV25-1; j_call: TRBJ2-7; cdr3_aa: ASSGPLGQY
v_call: TRBV11-2; j_call: TRBJ2-1; cdr3_aa: ASSLDSPGTYNEQF